The next 29 T cell receptor beta chains were all read from a single sample in a study of blood T cell repertoires in COVID-19. Profiled with immunoSEQ multiplex PCR; TCRdb holds only in-frame clones, not every one. Of roughly 77,000 clones listed, 79% are singletons. The material sequenced was peripheral blood. These receptors were collected from a man in his sixties with active or convalescent COVID-19.

The chain recombines TRBV25-1 with TRBJ1-1; the D gene is possibly TRBD1 (6 bases). The CDR3 loop spans 15 amino acids. V was cut by 1 base and J by 7 bases, with 16 bases left in between. Germline lookup yields CDR1 MGHDK and CDR2 SYGVNS. The CDR3 is CASSEFGQGKVEAFF. CDR3 coding DNA: TGTGCCAGCAGTGAATTTGGGCAGGGGAAAGTTGAAGCTTTCTTT.

The genes are TRBV3-1 (or the pseudogene TRBV3-2) and TRBJ2-7, with TRBD2 matching over 9 bases. The CDR3 runs 13 residues. Germline CDR1 and CDR2: LGHDT and YNNKEL (reference sequence). V was clipped by 8 bases and J by 3 bases; unmatched bases: 5. Here the CDR3 DNA reads TGTGCCAGCGGTAGCGGGGGAAGCTACGAGCAGTACTTC. Residues: CASGSGGSYEQYF.

This chain uses TRBV3-1 (or the pseudogene TRBV3-2) with TRBJ1-2; the D gene is possibly TRBD1 (6 bases). The CDR3 is made up of 12 amino acids. The V and J ends lost 4 bases and 8 bases respectively, with 11 bases between them. Germline lookup yields CDR1 LGHDT and CDR2 YNNKEL (reference sequence). CDR3 sequence reads: CASSRTQGGYTF. The CDR3 bases are TGTGCCAGCAGCCGAACCCAGGGGGGCTACACCTTC.

V usage is TRBV5-1 and J usage is TRBJ2-5; a possible D gene is TRBD2 (7 bases). Germline assignment: CDR1 SGHRS and CDR2 YFSETQ. The CDR3 has 16 amino acids. V shed 1 base and J shed 2 bases, with 15 bases lying between them. The CDR3 nucleotides are TGCGCCAGCAGCTTGAGGTCGGGGGGCACACAAGAGACCCAGTACTTC. Its translation: CASSLRSGGTQETQYF.

The table lists this clone with a few counts. The V call is TRBV6-5, the J call TRBJ1-5, with a tentative D call TRBD1 (5 bases). Germline V lookup: CDR1 MNHEY, CDR2 SVGAGI. CDR3 length: 15 amino acids. V was clipped by 6 bases and J by 0 bases, with 12 bases between them. CDR3 residues: CASRAGQGSNQPQHF. In DNA form, the CDR3 reads TGTGCCAGCAGGGCTGGGCAGGGTAGCAATCAGCCCCAGCATTTT.

The chain is built from TRBV6-5 and TRBJ2-2; D uncertain. Germline assignment: CDR1 MNHEY and CDR2 SVGAGI. The germline V and J ends were trimmed by 6 bases and 4 bases, with 9 bases remaining between them. The CDR3 totals 13 residues. The CDR3 sequence is CASRQIATGELFF. The DNA of the CDR3 is TGTGCCAGCAGACAGATCGCCACCGGGGAGCTGTTTTTT.

V usage is TRBV19 and J usage is TRBJ2-5; maybe TRBD2 (6 bases). CDR1 is LNHDA and CDR2 is SQIVND in the germline V gene (reference sequence). Trimming stripped 5 bases from V and 5 bases from J, with 12 bases between. The CDR3 is made up of 13 amino acids. CDR3 in amino acids: CASSSTGVETQYF. The CDR3 DNA is TGTGCCAGTAGTTCAACGGGGGTCGAGACCCAGTACTTC.

The rearrangement joins TRBV4-2 to TRBJ2-2; the match to TRBD2 covers 8 bases. Germline assignment: CDR1 LGHNA and CDR2 YNFKEQ. CDR3 length: 17 amino acids. Trimming cost V 1 base and J 0 bases; bases outside gene matches: 4. The CDR3 reads CASSQVMRGANTGELFF. As DNA, the CDR3 is TGTGCCAGCAGCCAAGTCATGCGGGGGGCGAACACCGGGGAGCTGTTTTTT.

The chain carries TRBV7-2 and TRBJ2-7; TRBD2 aligns across 8 bases. Unmatched junction bases numbered 7, after V lost 4 bases and J lost 2 bases. This CDR3 has 15 residues. The V gene's germline CDR1 is SGHTA and CDR2 FQGNSA. The CDR3 region has the DNA TGTGCCAGCAGCTACGTCGGCGGGGGGACCTACGAGCAGTACTTC. Protein product: CASSYVGGGTYEQYF.

This clone occurred a few times. The chain combines TRBV3-1 (or the pseudogene TRBV3-2) with TRBJ1-2; D is unresolved. The CDR3 is made up of 15 amino acids. Looked up from germline, CDR1 is LGHDT and CDR2 is YNNKEL (reference sequence). V lost 0 bases to trimming and J lost 3 bases, with 11 bases between them. The CDR3, as DNA: TGTGCCAGCAGCCAAGATGGCAGGTTGGACTATGGCTACACCTTC. Protein: CASSQDGRLDYGYTF.

This clone has just a few counts. The chain carries TRBV18 and TRBJ2-5, with 8 bases that match TRBD2. Germline V gene lookup returns CDR1 KGHSH and CDR2 LQKENI. V shed 9 bases and J 5 bases; nucleotides not matched to a gene: 5. This CDR3 region has 12 residues. CDR3 sequence (DNA): TGTGCCAGGACCCCGGGGGGGGAGACCCAGTACTTC. Its protein is CARTPGGETQYF.

The V and J genes are TRBV19 and TRBJ1-1, with D possibly being TRBD1 (5 bases). In germline, CDR1 is LNHDA, CDR2 SQIVND (reference sequence). V dropped 11 bases and J dropped 1 base, with 14 bases sitting between them. The CDR3 has 13 residues. The CDR3 nucleotides are TGTGCCTCCTCAAGGGGCAGGAACACTGAAGCTTTCTTT. It yields the protein CASSRGRNTEAFF.

This clone is a singleton in its sample. V gene TRBV2 combines with J gene TRBJ2-7, with a possible D match to TRBD1 (6 bases). There are 12 residues in the CDR3. From germline, CDR1 is SNHLY and CDR2 FYNNEI. The germline V and J ends were trimmed by 11 bases and 0 bases, with 11 bases remaining between them. The CDR3 bases are TGTGCCGGCCGGGACAACTCCTACGAGCAGTACTTC. It specifies CAGRDNSYEQYF.

V and J are TRBV19 and TRBJ1-5; 8 positions match TRBD1. CDR1 is LNHDA, CDR2 SQIVND, per germline (reference sequence). The CDR3 contains 15 residues. J gave up 6 bases and V 7 bases, and 11 bases lay outside the gene matches. The CDR3 sequence: CASKVLGQGAQPQHF. The CDR3 coding sequence is TGTGCCAGTAAAGTTCTCGGACAGGGCGCTCAGCCCCAGCATTTT.

The chain links TRBV14 to TRBJ1-1; D gene unclear. The CDR3 sequence is 11 residues long. Germline loops: CDR1 SGHDN, CDR2 FVKESK. V lost 1 base, J lost 11 bases, and 8 bases lay in between. The DNA of the CDR3 is TGTGCCAGCAGCCAAGGAGATCGGGCTTTCTTT. Its protein product is CASSQGDRAFF.

In this sample, this clone turned up many times. This chain uses TRBV7-3 with TRBJ2-2; 9 bases line up with TRBD2. This CDR3 comprises 19 residues. V was pared by 1 base and J by 4 bases, with 13 bases of the junction left unmatched. CDR1 SGHTA and CDR2 FQGTGA come from the germline V gene. In DNA, the CDR3 is TGTGCCAGCAGCTTAATAGTATCCAGCGGGGGGACGGGCACCGGGGAGCTGTTTTTT. Protein product: CASSLIVSSGGTGTGELFF.

The gene calls are TRBV7-2 and TRBJ2-7; unclear D gene. The ends were cut back, 5 bases at V and 7 bases at J, with 9 bases in the middle. CDR1 and CDR2 from the germline V gene are SGHTA and FQGNSA. CDR3 length: 11 amino acids. CDR3 amino acids: CASSRREEQYF. CDR3 nucleotide sequence: TGTGCCAGCAGCCGGAGAGAGGAGCAGTACTTC.

V and J are TRBV7-2 and TRBJ1-2; the match to TRBD1 covers 7 bases. V shed 3 bases and J 7 bases; nucleotides not matched to a gene: 8. This CDR3 has 14 residues. Looked up from germline, CDR1 is SGHTA and CDR2 is FQGNSA. CDR3 coding DNA: TGTGCCAGCAGCTTCCCGACAGGGAAGGGTGGCTACACCTTC. It is translated as CASSFPTGKGGYTF.

V and J are TRBV9 and TRBJ2-6; a possible D gene is TRBD2 (5 bases). Per germline, CDR1 SGDLS and CDR2 YYNGEE. This CDR3 is 15 amino acids long. Trimming removed 4 bases from V and 2 bases from J, with 10 bases in between. The CDR3 sequence is CASSPTSAGANVLTF. The CDR3 nucleotides read TGTGCCAGCAGCCCAACTAGTGCTGGGGCCAACGTCCTGACTTTC.

This clone was seen a handful of times. The chain is built from TRBV5-1 and TRBJ1-1; TRBD1 agrees at 8 bases. V trimming: 1 base; J trimming: 1 base; junction bases outside the gene matches: 3. The germline V gene encodes CDR1 SGHRS and CDR2 YFSETQ. This CDR3 contains 15 residues. This CDR3 is CASSLMTGENTEAFF. The CDR3 nucleotides are TGCGCCAGCAGCTTGATGACAGGGGAGAACACTGAAGCTTTCTTT. Complete variable domain (other parts from reference TRBV5-1 and TRBJ1-1): KAGVTQTPRYLIKTRGQQVTLSCSPISGHRSVSWYQQTPGQGLQFLFEYFSETQRNKGNFPGRFSGRQFSNSRSEMNVSTLELGDSALYLCASSLMTGENTEAFFGQGTRLTVV.

The chain has TRBV5-1 and TRBJ2-3; 11 nucleotides match TRBD2. CDR3 length: 17 amino acids. J was trimmed by 6 bases and V by 0 bases; bases with no gene match: 9. Germline V gene lookup returns CDR1 SGHRS and CDR2 YFSETQ. CDR3 residues: CASSLGLAGSADDTQYF. The CDR3 DNA sequence: TGCGCCAGCAGCTTGGGACTAGCGGGGAGCGCAGATGATACGCAGTATTTT.

The gene calls are TRBV4-1 and TRBJ2-2; the D gene is possibly TRBD1 (6 bases). The CDR3 covers 17 residues. V shed 0 bases and J shed 5 bases, with 16 bases lying between them. Germline lookup yields CDR1 MGHRA and CDR2 YSYEKL. CDR3 coding DNA: TGCGCCAGCAGCCAAGAGCGACCGGACAGAATAACCGGGGAGCTGTTTTTT. Protein: CASSQERPDRITGELFF.

V is TRBV5-1 and J is TRBJ1-2; 7 bases fit TRBD1. Germline loops: CDR1 SGHRS, CDR2 YFSETQ. The CDR3 has 14 amino acids. The ends lost 4 bases at V and 5 bases at J; junction bases unmatched: 8. The CDR3: CASSLEGQTYGYTF. For the CDR3, the DNA is TGCGCCAGCAGCCTTGAGGGACAGACTTATGGCTACACCTTC.

The chain combines TRBV28 with TRBJ1-4; D ambiguous. Germline-derived CDR1 and CDR2 are MDHEN and SYDVKM. The CDR3 is made up of 16 amino acids. Deletions cut 4 bases from V and 0 bases from J, with 12 bases between. CDR3 coding DNA: TGTGCCAGCAGTTCCCCCGACCGGGCAACTAATGAAAAACTGTTTTTT. Protein: CASSSPDRATNEKLFF.

This chain uses TRBV5-1 with TRBJ1-6; no clear D. The CDR3 is 12 residues long. With 0 bases removed from V and 13 bases from J, the gap between germline ends came to 8 bases. The germline CDR1 and CDR2 sequences are SGHRS and YFSETQ. Written as DNA, the CDR3 is TGCGCCAGCAGCTTGGCCGTCCTTCCCCTCCACTTT. Its translation is CASSLAVLPLHF.

This clone was seen many times. J is TRBJ1-2 and V is TRBV28; perhaps TRBD1 as D (5 bases). Germline V gene data show CDR1 as MDHEN and CDR2 as SYDVKM. This CDR3 comprises 11 residues. Trimming removed 7 bases at V and 2 bases at J, with 5 bases between. CDR3 sequence: CASNRNYGYTF. Here the CDR3 DNA reads TGTGCCAGCAACAGGAACTATGGCTACACCTTC.

The chain uses TRBV5-1 and TRBJ1-5, with D tentatively TRBD1 (5 bases). V lost 3 bases to trimming and J lost 4 bases, with 8 bases between them. This CDR3 is built from 13 residues. Germline V lookup: CDR1 SGHRS, CDR2 YFSETQ. The CDR3 nucleotides read TGCGCCAGCAGCTGGGAGGGGAATCAGCCCCAGCATTTT. As protein: CASSWEGNQPQHF.

The rearrangement uses TRBV5-1 and TRBJ2-3; no clear D gene. The CDR3 sequence is 18 residues long. The V and J ends lost 2 bases and 0 bases respectively, with 19 bases between them. In germline, CDR1 is SGHRS, CDR2 YFSETQ. The CDR3 protein is CASSLVTLTDRSTDTQYF. The CDR3 coding sequence is TGCGCCAGCAGCTTAGTGACCCTGACTGATCGAAGCACAGATACGCAGTATTTT.

This sequence joins TRBV28 and TRBJ1-1; D gene ambiguous. The V and J ends lost 4 bases and 0 bases respectively, with 9 bases between them. The length of the CDR3 is 14 residues. From germline, CDR1 is MDHEN and CDR2 SYDVKM. CDR3 sequence: CASSSGTMNTEAFF. The CDR3 coding sequence is TGTGCCAGCAGTTCGGGAACAATGAACACTGAAGCTTTCTTT. The complete variable domain, with remaining parts taken from reference TRBV28 and TRBJ1-1, reads DVKVTQSSRYLVKRTGEKVFLECVQDMDHENMFWYRQDPGLGLRLIYFSYDVKMKEKGDIPEGYSVSREKKERFSLILESASTNQTSMYLCASSSGTMNTEAFFGQGTRLTVV.